This TCR beta chain appears in the sequencing data of a study of blood T cell repertoires in COVID-19. Study-level information: The study drew acute and convalescent COVID-19 samples from the United States, Italy and Spain. The cDNA or gDNA used as material had been derived from T cells, B-cell-depleted T cells, or PBMCs.

The CDR3 is 15 amino acids. Germline trimming cut 0 bases from V and 5 bases from J; bases unmatched to any gene: 7. Germline values: CDR1 SGHRS, CDR2 YFSETQ. Sequenced by immunoSEQ multiplex PCR; TCRdb stores in-frame clones only, minus some. This table holds 36,000 or so clones, 90% found once. The sequence was obtained from a human donor in a cohort sampled during active COVID-19. V gene TRBV5-1 combines with J gene TRBJ2-7; 8 bases fit TRBD2. Sample: peripheral blood. The CDR3 region is CASSLGSGSHHEQYF. Here the CDR3 DNA reads TGCGCCAGCAGCTTGGGGAGCGGGAGTCATCACGAGCAGTACTTC.